This record looks at one TCR beta chain sequence and its context. The V segment lost 4 bases and the J segment 3 bases; nucleotides outside the gene matches: 4. This CDR3 region has 15 residues. CDR1 and CDR2 from the germline V gene are ENHRY and SYGVKD. This entry comes from a study of blood T cell repertoires in COVID-19. Using immunoSEQ multiplex PCR, the repertoire was profiled, and TCRdb retains in-frame clones only, with some absent. The sample has about 90,000 clones; approximately 80% are singletons. The rearrangement joins TRBV10-3 to TRBJ1-2; 11 positions match TRBD1. The sequenced sample consisted of peripheral blood. The receptor was derived from a woman of 80 years or more with active or convalescent COVID-19. In nucleotides, the CDR3 is TGTGCCATCAGTGGGACAGGGGGCGGACACTATGGCTACACCTTC. It codes for CAISGTGGGHYGYTF.